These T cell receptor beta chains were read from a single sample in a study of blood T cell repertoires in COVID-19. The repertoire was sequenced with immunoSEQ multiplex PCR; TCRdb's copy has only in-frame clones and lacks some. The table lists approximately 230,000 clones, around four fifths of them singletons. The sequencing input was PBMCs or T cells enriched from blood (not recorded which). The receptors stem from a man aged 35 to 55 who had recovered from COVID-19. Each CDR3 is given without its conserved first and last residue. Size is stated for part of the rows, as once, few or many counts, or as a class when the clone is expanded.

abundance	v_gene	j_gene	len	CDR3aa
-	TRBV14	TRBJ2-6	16	ASSPRRGRASGANVLT
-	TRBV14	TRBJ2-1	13	ASSHQWRTYNEQF
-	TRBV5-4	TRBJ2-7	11	ASSLGQLYEQY
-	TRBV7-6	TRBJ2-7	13	ASSFGDSSSYEQY
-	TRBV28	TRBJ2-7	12	ASRQGGESSEQY
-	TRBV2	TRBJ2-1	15	ASSTRTSGGINNEQF
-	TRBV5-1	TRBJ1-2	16	ASSIAVGQATSTYGYT
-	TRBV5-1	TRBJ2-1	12	ASRDRGSYNEQF
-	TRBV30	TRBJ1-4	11	AWTAVAREKLF
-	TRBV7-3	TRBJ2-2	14	ASSLRAGGNTGELF
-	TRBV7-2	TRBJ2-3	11	ASSLLTTDTQY
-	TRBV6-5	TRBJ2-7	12	ATTQFGGAYEQY
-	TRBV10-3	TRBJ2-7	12	AIGKANRGPEQY
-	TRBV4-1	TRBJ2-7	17	ASSQGGPGVAGASYEQY
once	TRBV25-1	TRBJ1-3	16	ASSLGTGGFRSGNTIY
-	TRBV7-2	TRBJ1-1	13	ASSSYTTGGTEAF
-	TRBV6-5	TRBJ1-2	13	ASSARTVQVNGYT
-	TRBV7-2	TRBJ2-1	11	ASSLSLLGEQF
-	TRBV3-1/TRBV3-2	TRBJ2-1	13	ASGLAGGGHNEQF
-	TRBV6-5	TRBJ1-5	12	ASSYRQGPSAQH
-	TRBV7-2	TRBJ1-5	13	ASSSFRGAGQPQH
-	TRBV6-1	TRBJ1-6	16	ASSEVVMAEHQGSPLH
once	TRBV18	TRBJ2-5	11	ASSPGGAETQY
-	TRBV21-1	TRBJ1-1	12	ASSKDRGRGEAF
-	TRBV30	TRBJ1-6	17	AWSVPFRQLGVDNSPLH
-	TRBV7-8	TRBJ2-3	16	ASSLGDPLTSLTDTQY
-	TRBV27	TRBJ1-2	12	ASSSKTANYGYT
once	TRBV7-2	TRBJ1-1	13	ASSLAGHTNTEAF
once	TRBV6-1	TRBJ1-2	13	ASSDHRGGNYGYT
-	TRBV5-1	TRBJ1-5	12	ASSLEGGNQPQH
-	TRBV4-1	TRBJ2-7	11	ASSQGTGQEQY
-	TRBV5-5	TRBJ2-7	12	ASSLAPGDYEQY
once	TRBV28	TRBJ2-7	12	ASSLAAGDYEQY
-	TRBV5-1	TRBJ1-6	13	ASSLVGGDNSPLH
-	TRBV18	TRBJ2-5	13	ASSPPASGVETQY
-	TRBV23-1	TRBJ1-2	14	ASSQPPGQALCGYT
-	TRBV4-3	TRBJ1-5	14	ASSQFLEGDNQPQH
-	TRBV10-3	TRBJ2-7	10	ATGTARYEQY
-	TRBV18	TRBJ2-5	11	ASSPPRIETQY
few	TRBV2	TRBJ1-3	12	ASRGTVSGNTIY
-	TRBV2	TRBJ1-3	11	ASWPISGNTIY
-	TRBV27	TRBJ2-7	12	ASSLSRWGIEQY
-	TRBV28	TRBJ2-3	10	ASKPGQGGQY
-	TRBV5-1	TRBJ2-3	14	ASSPAANLHTDTQY
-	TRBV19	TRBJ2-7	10	ASSPSVGEQY
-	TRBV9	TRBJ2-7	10	ASSGQGYEQY
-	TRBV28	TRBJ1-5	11	ASRTGGNQPQH
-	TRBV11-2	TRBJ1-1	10	ASSLSGTGAF
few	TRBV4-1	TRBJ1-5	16	ASSQERGRGLGGQPQH
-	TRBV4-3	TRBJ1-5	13	ASSQEVRGNQPQH
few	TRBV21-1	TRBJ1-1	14	ASRRTTGHPNTEAF
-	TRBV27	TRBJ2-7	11	ASSLALTYEQY
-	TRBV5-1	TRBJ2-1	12	ASSSLSYYNEQF
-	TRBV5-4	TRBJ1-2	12	ASSADRVNYGYT
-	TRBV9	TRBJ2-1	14	ASSALAGAASNEQF
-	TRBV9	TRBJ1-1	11	ASSRHSNTEAF